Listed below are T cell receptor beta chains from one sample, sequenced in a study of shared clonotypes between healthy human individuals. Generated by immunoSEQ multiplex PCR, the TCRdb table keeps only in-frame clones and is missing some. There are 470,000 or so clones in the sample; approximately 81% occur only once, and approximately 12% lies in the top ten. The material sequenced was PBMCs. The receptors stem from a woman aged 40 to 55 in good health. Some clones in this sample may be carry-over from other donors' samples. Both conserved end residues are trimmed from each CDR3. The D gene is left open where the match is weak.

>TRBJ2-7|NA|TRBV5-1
ASSLAGTEEQY
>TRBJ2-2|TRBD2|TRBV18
ASSSGANTGELF
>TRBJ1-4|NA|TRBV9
ASSKTGTPNEKLF
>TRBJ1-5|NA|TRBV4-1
ASSQVWVRNQPQH
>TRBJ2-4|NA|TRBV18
ASSPGPPTNIQY
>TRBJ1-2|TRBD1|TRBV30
AWSQGGYGYT
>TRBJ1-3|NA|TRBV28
ASSSLSVWSSGNTIY
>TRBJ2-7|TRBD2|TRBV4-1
ASSQVHPSGSREQY
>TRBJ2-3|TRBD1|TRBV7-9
ASSTTLGTGTDTQY
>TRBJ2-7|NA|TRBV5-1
ASNVADSSYEQY